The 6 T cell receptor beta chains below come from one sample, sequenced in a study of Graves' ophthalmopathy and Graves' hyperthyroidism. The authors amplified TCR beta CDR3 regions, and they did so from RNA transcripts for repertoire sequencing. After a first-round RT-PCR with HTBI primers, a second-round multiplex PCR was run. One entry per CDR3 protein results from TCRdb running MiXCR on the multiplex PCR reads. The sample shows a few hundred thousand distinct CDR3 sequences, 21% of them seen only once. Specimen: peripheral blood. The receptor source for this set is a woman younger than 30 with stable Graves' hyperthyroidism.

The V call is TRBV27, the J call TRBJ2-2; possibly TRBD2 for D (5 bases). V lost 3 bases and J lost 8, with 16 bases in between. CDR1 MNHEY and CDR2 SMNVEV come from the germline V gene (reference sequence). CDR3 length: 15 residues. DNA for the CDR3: TGTGCCAGCAGTTTGGATGACTATGCTCGTGGGGAGCTGTTTTTT. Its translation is CASSLDDYARGELFF.

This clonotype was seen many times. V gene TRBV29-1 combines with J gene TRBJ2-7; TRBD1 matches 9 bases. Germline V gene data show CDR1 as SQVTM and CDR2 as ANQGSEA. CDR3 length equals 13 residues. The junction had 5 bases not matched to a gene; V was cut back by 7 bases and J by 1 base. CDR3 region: CSGQGGASYEQYF. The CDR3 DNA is TGCAGCGGACAGGGGGGGGCGTCCTACGAGCAGTACTTC.

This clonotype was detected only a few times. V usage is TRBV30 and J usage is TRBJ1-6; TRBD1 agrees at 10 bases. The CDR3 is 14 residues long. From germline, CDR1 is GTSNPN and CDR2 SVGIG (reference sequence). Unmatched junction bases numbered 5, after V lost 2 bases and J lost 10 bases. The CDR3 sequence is CAWSTGTGDSPLHF. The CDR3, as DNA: TGTGCCTGGAGTACCGGGACAGGGGACTCACCCCTCCACTTT.

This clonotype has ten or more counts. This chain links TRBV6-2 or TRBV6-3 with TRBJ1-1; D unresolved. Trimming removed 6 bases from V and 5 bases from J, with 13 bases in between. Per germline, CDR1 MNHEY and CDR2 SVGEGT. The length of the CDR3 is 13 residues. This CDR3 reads CASRISGGTEAFF. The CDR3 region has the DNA TGTGCCAGCAGAATCTCGGGCGGAACTGAAGCTTTCTTT.

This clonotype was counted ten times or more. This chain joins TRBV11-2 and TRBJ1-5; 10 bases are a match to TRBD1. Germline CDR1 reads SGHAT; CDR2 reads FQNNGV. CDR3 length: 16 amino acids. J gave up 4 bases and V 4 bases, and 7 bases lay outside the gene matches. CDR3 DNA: TGTGCCAGCAGCTCGGGACAGGGGTCTTGGAATCAGCCCCAGCATTTT. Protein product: CASSSGQGSWNQPQHF.

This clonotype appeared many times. This CDR3 reads CASSYRGSGSYEQYF. The DNA for the CDR3 is TGTGCCAGCAGTTACCGGGGTAGTGGATCCTACGAGCAGTACTTC. This chain connects TRBV6-5 to TRBJ2-7, with a weak D call TRBD2 (5 bases). Trimming cost V 2 bases and J 1 base, with 12 bases left between them. CDR1 MNHEY and CDR2 SVGAGI come from the germline V gene. The CDR3 has 15 amino acids.